This T cell receptor beta chain was captured by sequencing in a study of CD8 T cells in Susac syndrome. Across the study: Within the sequenced Susac syndrome patient group, over five exhibited active disease and roughly 8 were in remission.

The count of this clonotype is one. Antigen specificity is unknown. Random hexamers primed reverse transcription of about 0.5 to 1 ug RNA. immunoSEQ multiplex PCR amplified TCR beta CDR3 across 54 Vbeta, 13 Jbeta. TCRdb re-derived calls from the immunoSEQ multiplex PCR reads in MiXCR, one entry per CDR3 protein. This sample has 95,000 to 150,000 distinct CDR3 sequences, with 90% to 95% found just once. The T cells that were sequenced for TCR beta were CD8+ and CD4+ cells from blood. Findings and limits, study-wide: Several Susac-specific public clones appeared in CD8+ TEMRA repertoires, and 15 to 20 in total CD8+ repertoires.

CDR3 length: 13 amino acids. The germline V gene encodes CDR1 SGHDT and CDR2 YYEEEE. The V end was cut by 2 bases, the J end by 5 bases, with 11 bases between. The clonotype was recovered from a human donor with Susac syndrome. This chain uses TRBV5-6 with TRBJ2-7, with no clear D. Material: CD8+ T cells from PBMCs. Here the CDR3 reads CASSFGGSHEQYF. In DNA form, the CDR3 reads TGTGCCAGCAGCTTTGGCGGTTCGCACGAGCAGTACTTC.